The 10 T cell receptor beta chains below come from one sample, sequenced in a study of CD8+CD57+ T cells in acquired aplastic anemia. Both TCR beta VDJ combination and CDR3 sequence profiling were carried out. Genomic DNA was the template for this profiling. TCRdb reanalysed the reads using MiXCR and keeps one entry per CDR3 protein. Of some 200,000 distinct CDR3 sequences listed, 30% to 35% are singletons. The sequenced sample was sorted CD4+, CD8+, or CD8+CD57+ T cells (not recorded which) from PBMCs. These receptors originate from a human donor in good health, serving as a control.

This clonotype was recorded many times. V and J are TRBV4-3 and TRBJ1-1; no reliable D call. CDR1 and CDR2 (germline): LGHNA, YSLEER. This CDR3 comprises 15 residues. V lost 2 bases and J 2 bases, leaving 12 bases between the germline ends. The CDR3 loop reads CASSQPVRGNTEAFF. The CDR3 coding sequence is TGCGCCAGCAGCCAACCAGTTCGGGGTAACACTGAAGCTTTCTTT.

Written as DNA, the CDR3 is TGCGCCAGCAGTGCTGAAGGACTAGCGGGAAACGAGCAGTACTTC. It codes for CASSAEGLAGNEQYF. The rearrangement uses TRBV10-2 and TRBJ2-7; 12 bases match TRBD2. The CDR3 sequence is 15 residues long. CDR1 is WSHSY, CDR2 SAAADI, per germline. The ends lost 4 bases at V and 5 bases at J; junction bases unmatched: 6.

This clonotype was observed at least ten times. The CDR3 DNA sequence: TGCGCCAGCAGCGTCGCCGGTTACACTGAAGCTTTCTTT. Translation gives CASSVAGYTEAFF. The V gene is TRBV5-1, the J gene TRBJ1-1; D remains unclear. This CDR3 spans 13 amino acids. The ends were cut back, 4 bases at V and 3 bases at J, with 10 bases in the middle. The V gene's germline CDR1 is SGHRS and CDR2 YFSETQ.

This clonotype came up many times. The rearrangement uses TRBV2 and TRBJ1-2; perhaps TRBD1 as D (5 bases). V lost 4 bases and J lost 5, with 11 bases in between. CDR3 size: 13 residues. In germline, CDR1 is SNHLY, CDR2 FYNNEI. CDR3 protein: CASSAEQEYGYTF. As DNA, the CDR3 is TGTGCCAGCAGTGCTGAACAGGAGTATGGCTACACCTTC. Variable domain in full (rest from reference TRBV2 and TRBJ1-2): EPEVTQTPSHQVTQMGQEVILRCVPISNHLYFYWYRQILGQKVEFLVSFYNNEISEKSEIFDDQFSVERPDGSNFTLKIRSTKLEDSAMYFCASSAEQEYGYTFGSGTRLTVV.

Notes on this clonotype: This may come from a read error, since a much larger clone is one base off. This rearrangement joins TRBV7-8 to TRBJ2-3; D unresolved. The CDR3 is 12 residues long. Germline CDR1 is SGHVS and CDR2 is FQNEAQ. This chain's CDR3 is CASSQVYDAQYF. In nucleotides, the CDR3 is TGCGCCAGCAGCCAAGTTTATGATGCGCAGTATTTT. Drawing the rest from reference TRBV7-8 and TRBJ2-3, the complete variable domain is GAGVSQSPRYKVAKRGQDVALRCDPISGHVSLFWYQQALGQGPEFLTYFQNEAQLDKSGLPSDRFFAERPEGSVSTLKIQRTQQEDSAVYLCASSQVYDAQYFGPGTRLTVL.

This clonotype has ten or more counts. This chain uses TRBV2 with TRBJ1-5, with D perhaps matching TRBD1 (5 bases). This CDR3 has 14 amino acids. From germline, CDR1 is SNHLY and CDR2 FYNNEI. V gave up 6 bases and J gave up 7 bases, with 16 bases separating them. CDR3: CASSTQGKGQPQHF. The CDR3 coding sequence is TGTGCCAGCAGCACGCAAGGGAAGGGGCAGCCCCAGCATTTT. The full variable domain, its missing parts supplied by reference TRBV2 and TRBJ1-5, is EPEVTQTPSHQVTQMGQEVILRCVPISNHLYFYWYRQILGQKVEFLVSFYNNEISEKSEIFDDQFSVERPDGSNFTLKIRSTKLEDSAMYFCASSTQGKGQPQHFGDGTRLSIL.

CDR3 bases: TGTGCCACCAGCAGAGAGAGGGGGGTAAACTCACCCCTCCACTTT. This gives the protein CATSRERGVNSPLHF. V and J are TRBV15 and TRBJ1-6; tentative D call: TRBD1 (6 bases). Germline assignment: CDR1 LNHNV and CDR2 YYDKDF (reference sequence). The CDR3 spans 15 residues. Deletions cut 0 bases from V and 10 bases from J, with 13 bases between.

The chain employs TRBV10-3 and TRBJ1-2; D might be TRBD1 (5 bases). Germline assignment: CDR1 ENHRY and CDR2 SYGVKD. The length of the CDR3 is 13 residues. V lost 3 bases and J lost 10, with 15 bases in between. This CDR3 reads CAISDVDIRPYTF. The CDR3 DNA follows: TGTGCCATCAGTGACGTGGACATCCGCCCCTACACCTTC.

This clonotype has a count of ten or more. The chain is built from TRBV9 and TRBJ2-3; 10 bases agree with TRBD1. Trimming removed 4 bases from V and 4 bases from J; junction bases left unmatched: 9. Germline-derived CDR1 and CDR2 are SGDLS and YYNGEE. This CDR3 is built from 16 residues. The CDR3 here is CASSRTGTGDPDTQYF. The CDR3 region has the DNA TGTGCCAGCAGCCGAACCGGGACAGGGGATCCAGATACGCAGTATTTT.

On this clonotype itself: A much larger clonotype is one base distant, so this may be a read error. Since the CDR3 does not end with the conserved phenylalanine or tryptophan, this likely comes from a read error. The CDR3 region has the DNA TGCGCCAGCAGCCAGGTGCCGCAAGAGACCCAGTACTCC. Translated: CASSQVPQETQYS. This chain links TRBV4-1 with TRBJ2-5, with D unresolved. The V gene's germline CDR1 is MGHRA and CDR2 YSYEKL. Deletions cut 3 bases from V and 2 bases from J, with 7 bases between. The length of the CDR3 is 13 residues.